The text below deals with one T cell receptor (beta chain). What it recognizes is unknown. The junction differs from germline at one of its ends, possibly a read error. The lymph nodes were axillary draining lymph nodes from breast cancer patients. This record belongs to a study of breast tumors, draining lymph nodes, adjacent tissues. Points from the study as a whole: Luminal-like breast cancer showed significantly greater tumor-nontumor repertoire similarity than basal-like breast cancer did. That most tumor T cells come from lymph nodes remained unproven. Findings are consistent with lymph node origin and intratumoral expansion of most tumor T cells.

From the multiplex PCR reads, TCRdb called clonotypes with MiXCR, one entry per CDR3 protein. The sample shows around 190,000 distinct CDR3 sequences, around a third of them seen only once. Germline CDR1 DFQATT, CDR2 SNEGSKA (reference sequence). The CDR3 covers 14 residues. V usage is TRBV20-1 and J usage is TRBJ2-7; D unclear. This receptor was identified in a female donor with breast cancer. Some clones in this sample may be carry-over from other donors' samples. The sequencing input was axillary lymph node tissue. The CDR3 sequence is CSVKEVRLSSEQYF. CDR3 in DNA: TGCAGTGTGAAGGAAGTACGACTCTCCTCCGAGCAGTACTTC.